This passage covers 19 T cell receptor beta chains from one sample sequenced in a study of T cell repertoires in cytomegalovirus infection. TCRdb passed the reads through MiXCR, listing each CDR3 protein once. The sample contains some 900,000 distinct CDR3 sequences, roughly 33% of which appear only once. No cognate antigen is known for these TCRs. Sequencing used cultured CD8+ T cells from PBMCs, obtained from culture after CMV antigen stimulation. The origin of the receptors is a human donor in good health (CMV status not recorded). Some clones in this sample may be carry-over from other donors' samples.

This clonotype was observed a handful of times. The chain has TRBV10-3 and TRBJ1-1; D possibly corresponds to TRBD1 (5 bases). CDR3 length: 20 amino acids. Trimming took off 4 bases at V and 0 bases at J, with 27 bases between the two ends. Germline-derived CDR1 and CDR2 are ENHRY and SYGVKD. Here the CDR3 DNA reads TGTGCCATCAGTGTTTATCCGGACCGGGACGGAAATTCGCTGAACACTGAAGCTTTCTTT. Amino acids: CAISVYPDRDGNSLNTEAFF.

In its sample, this clonotype was seen a few times. The V gene is TRBV2, the J gene TRBJ2-1; 9 bases match TRBD2. This CDR3 has 16 amino acids. With V trimmed by 2 bases and J by 7 bases, 9 bases remained unmatched. Germline V gene lookup returns CDR1 SNHLY and CDR2 FYNNEI. The CDR3: CASSELGGGALNEQFF. CDR3 nucleotides: TGTGCCAGCAGTGAACTCGGCGGGGGGGCCTTAAATGAGCAGTTCTTC.

The chain couples TRBV6-2 or TRBV6-3 to TRBJ2-2; D is possibly TRBD2 (7 bases). The CDR3 loop spans 16 amino acids. V lost 2 bases and J lost 5, with 15 bases in between. Per the germline V gene, CDR1 is MNHEY and CDR2 is SVGEGT. The DNA for the CDR3 is TGTGCCAGCAGTTACCCCATGGGGGGGCGAACCGGGGAGCTGTTTTTT. Its protein is CASSYPMGGRTGELFF.

The chain is built from TRBV29-1 and TRBJ2-5; weak D call: TRBD1 (6 bases). The germline CDR1 and CDR2 sequences are SQVTM and ANQGSEA. This CDR3 is 13 amino acids long. V was trimmed by 2 bases and J by 3 bases, leaving 10 bases between them. This chain's CDR3 is CSVEWHREETQYF. In DNA, the CDR3 is TGCAGCGTTGAATGGCACAGGGAAGAGACCCAGTACTTC.

The chain links TRBV10-2 to TRBJ1-3; perhaps TRBD1 as D (5 bases). CDR1 is WSHSY and CDR2 is SAAADI in the germline V gene. The length of the CDR3 is 14 residues. Trimming removed 6 bases at V and 4 bases at J, with 13 bases between. The CDR3 DNA sequence: TGCGCCAGCAGCGTCGGGGCGGGAGGAAACACCATATATTTT. Protein product: CASSVGAGGNTIYF.

V and J are TRBV6-5 and TRBJ1-1; the D gene is possibly TRBD1 (5 bases). This CDR3 region has 12 residues. The ends were cut back, 2 bases at V and 7 bases at J, with 8 bases in the middle. Germline assignment: CDR1 MNHEY and CDR2 SVGAGI. The CDR3 spells CASSYGTVEAFF. In DNA, the CDR3 is TGTGCCAGCAGTTACGGGACGGTTGAAGCTTTCTTT.

V gene TRBV7-9 combines with J gene TRBJ2-1, with D perhaps TRBD1 or TRBD2 (5 bases each). Germline lookup yields CDR1 SEHNR and CDR2 FQNEAQ (reference sequence). The CDR3 consists of 14 residues. V was cut by 4 bases and J by 11 bases, with 18 bases left in between. CDR3 sequence reads: CASSSPPGAEKQFF. The CDR3 DNA reads TGTGCCAGCAGCTCCCCCCCCGGGGCCGAAAAGCAGTTCTTC.

This clonotype has just one count. The chain recombines TRBV6-5 with TRBJ1-2, with TRBD1 matching 9 bases. The length of the CDR3 is 15 residues. Germline V gene sequence: CDR1 MNHEY, CDR2 SVGAGI. The V gene end was trimmed by 3 bases and the J gene end by 4 bases; junction bases not matched to a gene: 6. The CDR3 loop is CASSYTGGASYGYTF. CDR3 bases: TGTGCCAGCAGTTATACAGGGGGCGCGAGCTATGGCTACACCTTC.

Only a few counts were recorded for this clonotype. The genes are TRBV7-2 and TRBJ1-2; D is perhaps TRBD1 (5 bases). Per germline, CDR1 SGHTA and CDR2 FQGNSA. Trimming removed 7 bases from V and 3 bases from J, with 18 bases in between. The CDR3 is 15 amino acids. CDR3 coding DNA: TGTGCCAGCACCCTAGGCGGGGGACTCTACTATGGCTACACCTTC. Encoded protein: CASTLGGGLYYGYTF.

In its sample, this clonotype was seen a few times. The CDR3 sequence: CASSSGTSGYTDTQYF. For the CDR3, the DNA is TGTGCCAGCAGCTCAGGGACTAGCGGCTACACAGATACGCAGTATTTT. The chain links TRBV9 to TRBJ2-3; 11 bases map to TRBD2. The CDR3 consists of 16 residues. CDR1 SGDLS and CDR2 YYNGEE come from the germline V gene. Losses at the gene ends were 4 bases for V and 2 bases for J; bases not matched to a gene: 6.

On this clonotype itself: Possible read error: a much larger clone is one base away. This rearrangement joins TRBV7-3 to TRBJ2-3; D remains unclear. Germline V CDR1 and CDR2: SGHTA, FQGTGA. CDR3 length: 12 amino acids. The CDR3 is CTSSFIGDTQYF. The CDR3 bases are TGTACCAGCAGCTTTATAGGTGATACGCAGTATTTT.

This clonotype occurred many times. The gene calls are TRBV2 and TRBJ1-2, with 9 nucleotides matching TRBD1. CDR3 size: 13 residues. Germline CDR1 is SNHLY and CDR2 is FYNNEI. The J segment lost 7 bases and the V segment lost 10 bases, leaving 10 bases of the junction unmatched. The CDR3: CATVEDRGAGYTF. The CDR3 nucleotides are TGTGCCACTGTCGAGGACAGGGGAGCTGGCTACACCTTC.

The genes are TRBV27 and TRBJ2-5; 7 nucleotides match TRBD1. Germline CDR1 reads MNHEY; CDR2 reads SMNVEV (reference sequence). V gave up 5 bases and J gave up 1 base; unmatched junction bases: 7. CDR3 size: 15 residues. As DNA, the CDR3 is TGTGCCAGCAGTCCCTTATGGGACAGCCAAGAGACCCAGTACTTC. Encoded protein: CASSPLWDSQETQYF.

The rearrangement links TRBV5-6 to TRBJ2-7; D not resolved. CDR3 length: 12 residues. V was pared by 0 bases and J by 5 bases, with 6 bases between. Germline lookup yields CDR1 SGHDT and CDR2 YYEEEE. CDR3 sequence: CASSLASNEQYV. DNA for the CDR3: TGTGCCAGCAGCTTGGCCAGTAACGAGCAGTACGTC.

This clonotype was seen a handful of times. The rearrangement links TRBV7-6 to TRBJ2-5; 9 bases align to TRBD1. With 4 bases clipped from V and 5 bases from J, the junction kept 8 bases outside the gene matches. This CDR3 has 15 residues. From germline, CDR1 is SGHVS and CDR2 FNYEAQ. The CDR3 is CASSSRGTGFETQYF. The CDR3 DNA reads TGTGCCAGCAGCTCCCGCGGGACAGGGTTTGAGACCCAGTACTTC.

This clonotype was recorded once. The chain recombines TRBV6-2 or TRBV6-3 with TRBJ1-2; the match to TRBD1 covers 8 bases. Trimming at V came to 2 bases and at J to 4 bases, leaving 9 bases not matched to a gene. Germline V gene lookup returns CDR1 MNHEY and CDR2 SVGEGT. The CDR3 consists of 16 residues. CDR3 residues: CASSYRGTGSGYGYTF. The CDR3 DNA is TGTGCCAGCAGTTACCGGGGGACAGGCTCCGGCTATGGCTACACCTTC.

The chain recombines TRBV9 with TRBJ2-3; 7 bases map to TRBD1. Germline V gene lookup returns CDR1 SGDLS and CDR2 YYNGEE. The CDR3 covers 11 residues. J lost 14 bases, V lost 7 bases, and 10 bases had no gene match. CDR3: CASSGDSILYF. The CDR3 DNA is TGTGCCAGCTCTGGGGACAGCATTCTGTATTTT. Using reference TRBV9 and TRBJ2-3 for the parts outside the CDR3, the full variable domain is DSGVTQTPKHLITATGQRVTLRCSPRSGDLSVYWYQQSLDQGLQFLIQYYNGEERAKGNILERFSAQQFPDLHSELNLSSLELGDSALYFCASSGDSILYFGPGTRLTVL.

This clonotype was counted a few times. The chain employs TRBV19 and TRBJ2-6; D is ambiguous. Trimming removed 3 bases from V and 0 bases from J, with 15 bases in between. The CDR3 is 18 amino acids. Germline V gene lookup returns CDR1 LNHDA and CDR2 SQIVND (reference sequence). This CDR3 is CASSISTGKYSGANVLTF. The CDR3 DNA follows: TGTGCCAGTAGTATTTCTACCGGTAAATACTCTGGGGCCAACGTCCTGACTTTC. Combining the CDR3 with reference TRBV19 and TRBJ2-6 gives the whole variable domain DGGITQSPKYLFRKEGQNVTLSCEQNLNHDAMYWYRQDPGQGLRLIYYSQIVNDFQKGDIAEGYSVSREKKESFPLTVTSAQKNPTAFYLCASSISTGKYSGANVLTFGAGSRLTVL.

V and J are TRBV27 and TRBJ2-3; D perhaps matches TRBD2 (6 bases). Trimming shortened V by 5 bases and J by 14 bases, and 17 bases separated the two germline ends. The CDR3 loop spans 12 amino acids. Germline values: CDR1 MNHEY, CDR2 SMNVEV (reference sequence). CDR3 sequence: CASSPGLSNRYF. Here the CDR3 DNA reads TGTGCCAGCAGTCCCGGACTATCCAATCGGTATTTT.